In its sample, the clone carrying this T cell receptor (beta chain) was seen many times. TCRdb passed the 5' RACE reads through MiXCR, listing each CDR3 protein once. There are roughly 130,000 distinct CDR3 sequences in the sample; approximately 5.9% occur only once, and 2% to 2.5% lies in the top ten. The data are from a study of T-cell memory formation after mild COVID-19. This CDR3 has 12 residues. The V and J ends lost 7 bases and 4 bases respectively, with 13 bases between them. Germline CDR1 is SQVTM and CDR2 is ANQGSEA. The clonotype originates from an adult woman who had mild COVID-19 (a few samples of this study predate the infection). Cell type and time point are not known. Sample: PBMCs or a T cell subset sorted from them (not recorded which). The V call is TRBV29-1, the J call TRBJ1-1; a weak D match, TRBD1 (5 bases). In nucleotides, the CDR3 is TGCAGCGGCAGGGTGCCCGGCACTGAAGCTTTCTTT. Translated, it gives CSGRVPGTEAFF.